Sequencing of this TCR beta chain was carried out in a study of early T cells in non-severe SARS-CoV-2 infection. By its share, this clonotype is medium-sized (0.01 to 0.1%). Individual cDNA molecules carried attached unique molecular identifiers. TCRdb re-derived calls from the 5' RACE reads in MiXCR, one entry per CDR3 protein. The sample yields about 23,000 distinct CDR3 sequences, around 5% seen once. The CDR3 loop spans 16 amino acids. The germline V gene has CDR1 SNHLY and CDR2 FYNNEI. Trimming removed 5 bases at V and 0 bases at J, with 11 bases between. The receptor comes from an adult who was a healthcare worker with PCR-confirmed SARS-CoV-2 infection or an uninfected control (not recorded which). V is TRBV2 and J is TRBJ1-6, with D perhaps TRBD1 (6 bases). Sequenced input: whole blood. The CDR3 reads CASSFSDSSYNSPLHF. The DNA for the CDR3 is TGTGCCAGCAGTTTCTCGGACAGCTCCTATAATTCACCCCTCCACTTT. The full variable domain, in which reference TRBV2 and TRBJ1-6 provide the parts outside the CDR3, is EPEVTQTPSHQVTQMGQEVILRCVPISNHLYFYWYRQILGQKVEFLVSFYNNEISEKSEIFDDQFSVERPDGSNFTLKIRSTKLEDSAMYFCASSFSDSSYNSPLHFGNGTRLTVT.